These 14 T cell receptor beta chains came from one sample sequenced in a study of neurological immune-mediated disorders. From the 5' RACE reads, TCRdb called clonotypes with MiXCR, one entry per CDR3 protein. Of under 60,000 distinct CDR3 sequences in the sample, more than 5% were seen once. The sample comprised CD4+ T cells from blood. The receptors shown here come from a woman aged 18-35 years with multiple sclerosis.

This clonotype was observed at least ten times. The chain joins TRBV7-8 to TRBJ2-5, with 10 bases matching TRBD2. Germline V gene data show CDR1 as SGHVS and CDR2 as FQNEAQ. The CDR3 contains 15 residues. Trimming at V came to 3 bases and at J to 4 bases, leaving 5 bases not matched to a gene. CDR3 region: CASSFRLAGRETQYF. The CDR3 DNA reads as TGTGCCAGCAGCTTCAGACTAGCGGGCCGAGAGACCCAGTACTTC.

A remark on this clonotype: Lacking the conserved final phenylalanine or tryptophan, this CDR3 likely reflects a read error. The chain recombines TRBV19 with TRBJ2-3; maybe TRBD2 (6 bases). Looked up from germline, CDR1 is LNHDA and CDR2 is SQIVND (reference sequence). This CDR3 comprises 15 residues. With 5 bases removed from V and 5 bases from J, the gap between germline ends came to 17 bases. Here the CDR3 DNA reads TGTGCCAGTAGTCCTCCGGCGGGAAGGGGAGATACGCAGTATTAT. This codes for CASSPPAGRGDTQYY.

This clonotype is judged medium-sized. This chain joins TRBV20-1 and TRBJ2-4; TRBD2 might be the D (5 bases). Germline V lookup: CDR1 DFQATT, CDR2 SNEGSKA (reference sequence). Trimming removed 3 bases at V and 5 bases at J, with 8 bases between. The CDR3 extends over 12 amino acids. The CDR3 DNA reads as TGCAGTGCTAGGGGAGTCCAAAACATTCAGTACTTC. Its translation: CSARGVQNIQYF.

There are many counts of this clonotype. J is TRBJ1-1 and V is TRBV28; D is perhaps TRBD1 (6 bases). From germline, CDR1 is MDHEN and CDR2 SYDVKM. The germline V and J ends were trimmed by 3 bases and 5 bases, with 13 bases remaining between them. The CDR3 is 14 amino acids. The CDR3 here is CASSFSGGRTEAFF. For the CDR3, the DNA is TGTGCCAGCAGTTTCTCCGGGGGGCGGACTGAAGCTTTCTTT.

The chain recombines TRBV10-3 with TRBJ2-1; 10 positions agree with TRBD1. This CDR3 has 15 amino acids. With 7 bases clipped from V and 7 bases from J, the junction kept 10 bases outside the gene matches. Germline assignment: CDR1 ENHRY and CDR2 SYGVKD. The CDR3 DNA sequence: TGTGCCATCACCCTAGGGGACAGGGGAGGGAATGAGCAGTTCTTC. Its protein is CAITLGDRGGNEQFF.

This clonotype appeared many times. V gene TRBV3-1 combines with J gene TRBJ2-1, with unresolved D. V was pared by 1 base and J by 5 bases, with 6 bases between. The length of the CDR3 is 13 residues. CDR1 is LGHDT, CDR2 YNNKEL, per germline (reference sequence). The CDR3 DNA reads TGTGCCAGCAGCCAAGGAAGAAACAATGAGCAGTTCTTC. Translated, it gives CASSQGRNNEQFF.

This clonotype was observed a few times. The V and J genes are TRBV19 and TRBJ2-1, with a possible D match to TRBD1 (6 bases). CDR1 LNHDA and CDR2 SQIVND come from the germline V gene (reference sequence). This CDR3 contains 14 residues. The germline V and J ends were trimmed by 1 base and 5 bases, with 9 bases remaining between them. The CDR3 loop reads CASSIGTDNNEQFF. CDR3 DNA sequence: TGTGCCAGTAGTATAGGGACAGACAACAATGAGCAGTTCTTC.

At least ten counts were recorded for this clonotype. In DNA form, the CDR3 reads TGCAGTGCTAAGGGTGATCCAGCAAGGGATAGCAATCAGCCCCAGCATTTT. It codes for CSAKGDPARDSNQPQHF. The chain is built from TRBV20-1 and TRBJ1-5; D is unresolved. The CDR3 is made up of 17 amino acids. Trimming left V 4 bases short and J 0 bases short, with 19 bases between. In germline, CDR1 is DFQATT, CDR2 SNEGSKA (reference sequence).

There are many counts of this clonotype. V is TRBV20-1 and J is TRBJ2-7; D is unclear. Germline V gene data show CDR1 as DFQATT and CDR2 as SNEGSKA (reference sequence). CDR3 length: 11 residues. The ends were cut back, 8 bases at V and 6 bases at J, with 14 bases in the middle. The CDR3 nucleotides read TGCAGTTCCAAAAGGGCCATCGAGCAGTACTTC. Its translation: CSSKRAIEQYF.

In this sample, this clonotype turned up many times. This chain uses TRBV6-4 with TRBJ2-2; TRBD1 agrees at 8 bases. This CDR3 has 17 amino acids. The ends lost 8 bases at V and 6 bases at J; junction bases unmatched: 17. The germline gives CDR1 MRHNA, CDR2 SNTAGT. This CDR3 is CASVFRGRELYSGELFF. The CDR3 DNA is TGTGCCAGCGTATTCAGGGGGCGCGAGCTTTATTCCGGGGAGCTGTTTTTT.

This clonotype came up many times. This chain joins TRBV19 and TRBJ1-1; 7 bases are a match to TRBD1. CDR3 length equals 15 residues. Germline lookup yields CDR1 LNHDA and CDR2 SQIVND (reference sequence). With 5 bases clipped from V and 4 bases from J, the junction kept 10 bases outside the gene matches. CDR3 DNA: TGTGCCAGTAGTGTTACAGGGGTCGGTGGCACTGAAGCTTTCTTT. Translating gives CASSVTGVGGTEAFF.

The DNA of the CDR3 is TGTGCCAGTAGTCTTCGAGGACTAGCGGGAGATGAGCAGTTCTTC. It codes for CASSLRGLAGDEQFF. The V and J genes are TRBV19 and TRBJ2-1; TRBD2 aligns across 13 bases. The CDR3 length is 15 residues. V was clipped by 5 bases and J by 8 bases; unmatched bases: 6. Germline CDR1 is LNHDA and CDR2 is SQIVND (reference sequence).

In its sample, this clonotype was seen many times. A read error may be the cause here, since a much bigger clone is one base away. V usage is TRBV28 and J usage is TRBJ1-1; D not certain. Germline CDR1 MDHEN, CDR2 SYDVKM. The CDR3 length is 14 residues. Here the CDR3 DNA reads TGTGCCAACAGTTTATTAGCCAGGACCACTGAAGCTTTCTTT. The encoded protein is CANSLLARTTEAFF.

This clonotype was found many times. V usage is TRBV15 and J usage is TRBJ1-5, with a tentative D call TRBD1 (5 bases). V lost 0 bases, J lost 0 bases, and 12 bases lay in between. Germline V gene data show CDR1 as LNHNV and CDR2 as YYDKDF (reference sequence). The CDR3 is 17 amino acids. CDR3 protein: CATSRDFGGNSNQPQHF. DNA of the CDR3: TGTGCCACCAGCAGAGATTTCGGGGGGAATAGCAATCAGCCCCAGCATTTT.